This T cell receptor beta chain was sequenced during a study of blood T cells in healthy people across ages. With respect to this clonotype: Its antigen is not identified.

With a J-beta primer mix and a sample-barcoded 5' primer, a second PCR ran 7 to 11 cycles. MiXCR was run by TCRdb on the 5' RACE reads, yielding one entry per CDR3 protein. Of 540,000 or so distinct CDR3 sequences listed, roughly 48% were seen once; the top ten hold 20% to 25%. General study points: There were more naive CD4+ cells and higher diversity in long-lived donors than in aged donors.

Drawn from each donor were about 9 milliliters of peripheral blood. V was clipped by 3 bases and J by 6 bases, with 13 bases between them. Germline V gene lookup returns CDR1 SGDLS and CDR2 YYNGEE. The length of the CDR3 is 13 residues. The sequencing input was blood. The clonotype originates from an elderly man in good health. The V gene is TRBV9, the J gene TRBJ2-7, with D hard to call. In DNA, the CDR3 is TGTGCCAGCAGCGGAGGTTTAGGGCGCGAGCAGTACTTC. Translated: CASSGGLGREQYF.